These 24 T cell receptor beta chains were all obtained from the same sample, sequenced in a study of radiation and T cells in renal cell carcinoma. Time point defined: baseline pretreatment blood. The treatment: 15 Gy SBRT to primary tumor, nephrectomy 4 weeks later. Produced via immunoSEQ multiplex PCR; TCRdb's table is partial and in-frame only. This table holds approximately 94,000 clones, over 75% found once. Sample: blood, taken from a patient whose treatment included radiotherapy and nephrectomy. The receptors were sampled from a man aged 55-75 years with renal cell carcinoma.

The V and J genes are TRBV5-1 and TRBJ2-3; 8 bases match TRBD2. Germline V CDR1 and CDR2: SGHRS, YFSETQ. The length of the CDR3 is 15 residues. V trimming: 2 bases; J trimming: 0 bases; junction bases outside the gene matches: 2. CDR3 sequence reads: CASSLWTSSTDTQYF. The CDR3 DNA sequence: TGCGCCAGCAGCTTATGGACTAGCAGCACAGATACGCAGTATTTT.

The chain recombines TRBV5-6 with TRBJ2-7, with D perhaps matching TRBD1 (6 bases). The CDR3 runs to 18 residues. Trimming took 4 bases from V and 2 from J, leaving 25 bases between them. CDR1 is SGHDT, CDR2 YYEEEE, per germline. The CDR3 DNA follows: TGTGCCAGCAGCCACGGGACATTGGGGATTCCGAAGGCCTACGAGCAGTACTTC. Translation gives CASSHGTLGIPKAYEQYF.

The V and J genes are TRBV5-4 and TRBJ2-3; 11 bases fit TRBD2. Losses at the gene ends were 9 bases for V and 6 bases for J; bases not matched to a gene: 3. The CDR3 length is 12 residues. The germline gives CDR1 SGHNT, CDR2 YYREEE (reference sequence). The CDR3 DNA is TGTGCCACGTTAGCGGGAGGGGATACGCAGTATTTT. It translates to CATLAGGDTQYF. Complete variable domain (other parts from reference TRBV5-4 and TRBJ2-3): ETGVTQSPTHLIKTRGQQVTLRCSSQSGHNTVSWYQQALGQGPQFIFQYYREEENGRGNFPPRFSGLQFPNYSSELNVNALELDDSALYLCATLAGGDTQYFGPGTRLTVL.

The chain has TRBV27 and TRBJ2-4; TRBD1 is a possible D gene (6 bases). The CDR3 contains 13 residues. Germline CDR1 and CDR2: MNHEY and SMNVEV (reference sequence). The V and J ends lost 5 bases and 8 bases respectively, with 13 bases between them. As DNA, the CDR3 is TGTGCCAGCAGTGAACAGGGAGAAGACATTCAGTACTTC. Translated: CASSEQGEDIQYF.

The rearrangement joins TRBV5-6 to TRBJ2-2; D unresolved. CDR3 length: 14 residues. The V gene's germline CDR1 is SGHDT and CDR2 YYEEEE. V was cut by 2 bases and J by 4 bases, with 9 bases left in between. Written as DNA, the CDR3 is TGTGCCAGCAGCTTACCCCCCTTCACCGGGGAGCTGTTTTTT. Amino acid sequence: CASSLPPFTGELFF.

The sample holds one count of this clone. The chain uses TRBV9 and TRBJ2-5, with D unclear. From germline, CDR1 is SGDLS and CDR2 YYNGEE. V was trimmed by 4 bases and J by 4 bases, leaving 17 bases between them. The CDR3 is made up of 15 amino acids. The CDR3 protein is CASSPYGYQRETQYF. The CDR3 nucleotides are TGTGCCAGCAGCCCCTACGGCTACCAACGAGAGACCCAGTACTTC.

The V and J genes are TRBV2 and TRBJ2-3; weak D call: TRBD1 (7 bases). The V gene lost 7 bases and the J gene lost 3 bases, with 14 bases spanning the gap. The CDR3 sequence is 14 residues long. Germline loops: CDR1 SNHLY, CDR2 FYNNEI. The CDR3 sequence is CASMAGTATDTQYF. The CDR3 coding sequence is TGTGCCAGCATGGCGGGGACAGCGACAGATACGCAGTATTTT.

V gene TRBV27 combines with J gene TRBJ2-7, with a possible D match to TRBD2 (6 bases). This CDR3 contains 14 residues. V lost 8 bases, J lost 4 bases, and 18 bases lay in between. Germline V lookup: CDR1 MNHEY, CDR2 SMNVEV (reference sequence). This chain's CDR3 is CASSALAKLYEQYF. CDR3 in DNA: TGTGCCAGCTCGGCCCTAGCGAAACTTTACGAGCAGTACTTC.

The rearrangement links TRBV29-1 to TRBJ2-3; the D gene is possibly TRBD2 (5 bases). The CDR3 totals 15 residues. The germline CDR1 and CDR2 sequences are SQVTM and ANQGSEA. Trimming cost V 6 bases and J 2 bases, with 18 bases left between them. CDR3 residues: CSVLPLDTFTDTQYF. CDR3 nucleotide sequence: TGCAGCGTCCTGCCACTAGACACTTTCACAGATACGCAGTATTTT.

The chain carries TRBV6-5 and TRBJ2-5; perhaps TRBD1 as D (6 bases). V lost 0 bases and J lost 4, with 12 bases in between. Germline lookup yields CDR1 MNHEY and CDR2 SVGAGI. The CDR3 has 15 amino acids. CDR3 coding DNA: TGTGCCAGCAGTTACTCGGGGGCAGCAGGAGAGACCCAGTACTTC. Amino acid sequence: CASSYSGAAGETQYF.

This chain uses TRBV6-1 with TRBJ1-1; no clear D. Deletions cut 3 bases from V and 2 bases from J, with 4 bases between. The CDR3 length is 12 residues. CDR1 and CDR2 (germline): MNHNS, SASEGT. This CDR3 reads CASSDFNTEAFF. The CDR3 DNA reads TGTGCCAGCAGTGATTTTAACACTGAAGCTTTCTTT.

The gene calls are TRBV6-5 and TRBJ2-3; 8 bases fit TRBD1. CDR3 length equals 15 residues. V shed 6 bases and J 2 bases; nucleotides not matched to a gene: 7. Germline V gene sequence: CDR1 MNHEY, CDR2 SVGAGI. CDR3 amino acids: CASRPRTGLTDTQYF. The CDR3 region has the DNA TGTGCCAGCAGACCGCGGACAGGGCTCACAGATACGCAGTATTTT.

This clone has a handful of counts. The genes are TRBV7-2 and TRBJ1-2, with D possibly TRBD1 on 6 matching bases. The CDR3 totals 15 residues. The germline gives CDR1 SGHTA, CDR2 FQGNSA. The V end was cut by 3 bases, the J end by 8 bases, with 19 bases between. CDR3 sequence: CASSFSRGGAMGYTF. The CDR3 region has the DNA TGTGCCAGCAGCTTCTCCCGGGGGGGGGCGATGGGCTACACCTTC.

This sequence joins TRBV30 and TRBJ2-1; maybe TRBD1 (6 bases). Per germline, CDR1 GTSNPN and CDR2 SVGIG (reference sequence). The CDR3 runs 15 residues. Trimming left V 2 bases short and J 6 bases short, with 17 bases between. This CDR3 reads CAWSPDRLGSNEQFF. CDR3 in DNA: TGTGCCTGGAGTCCTGACAGGTTAGGGTCCAATGAGCAGTTCTTC. Supplemented by reference TRBV30 and TRBJ2-1, the full variable domain reads SQTIHQWPATLVQPVGSPLSLECTVEGTSNPNLYWYRQAAGRGLQLLFYSVGIGQISSEVPQNLSASRPQDRQFILSSKKLLLSDSGFYLCAWSPDRLGSNEQFFGPGTRLTVL.

V is TRBV11-3 and J is TRBJ2-7, with TRBD2 matching 7 bases. Unmatched junction bases numbered 4, after V lost 5 bases and J lost 6 bases. The CDR3 sequence is 12 residues long. Germline-derived CDR1 and CDR2 are SGHNT and YENEEA. CDR3 sequence: CASSKPSGEQYF. The CDR3 nucleotides read TGTGCCAGCAGCAAGCCTAGCGGCGAGCAGTACTTC.

This clone showed up just once. The chain uses TRBV6-5 and TRBJ2-7; 8 bases match TRBD2. The ends lost 6 bases at V and 6 bases at J; junction bases unmatched: 10. Germline V gene lookup returns CDR1 MNHEY and CDR2 SVGAGI. The CDR3 totals 14 residues. CDR3 region: CASRWDGRAPEQYF. As DNA, the CDR3 is TGTGCCAGCAGATGGGACGGGAGGGCCCCCGAGCAGTACTTC.

The chain has TRBV4-1 and TRBJ2-7, with D perhaps matching TRBD2 (6 bases). The CDR3 runs 15 residues. V was pared by 0 bases and J by 3 bases, with 12 bases between. Looked up from germline, CDR1 is MGHRA and CDR2 is YSYEKL. The CDR3 DNA is TGCGCCAGCAGCCAAGAATCAAGCGGGTTCTACGAGCAGTACTTC. Residues: CASSQESSGFYEQYF.

This clone came up a few times. The chain uses TRBV5-1 and TRBJ1-1; 9 positions agree with TRBD1. V gave up 6 bases and J gave up 5 bases; unmatched junction bases: 8. Germline CDR1 SGHRS, CDR2 YFSETQ. The CDR3 contains 14 residues. Written as DNA, the CDR3 is TGCGCCAGCACTACGGACAGGGGAAGAACTGAAGCTTTCTTT. It codes for CASTTDRGRTEAFF. The whole variable domain, remainder taken from reference TRBV5-1 and TRBJ1-1, is KAGVTQTPRYLIKTRGQQVTLSCSPISGHRSVSWYQQTPGQGLQFLFEYFSETQRNKGNFPGRFSGRQFSNSRSEMNVSTLELGDSALYLCASTTDRGRTEAFFGQGTRLTVV.

The chain is built from TRBV13 and TRBJ2-1, with TRBD2 matching 8 bases. V shed 1 base and J 10 bases; nucleotides not matched to a gene: 6. This CDR3 is built from 14 residues. The V gene's germline CDR1 is PRHDT and CDR2 FYEKMQ (reference sequence). The CDR3 DNA reads as TGTGCCAGCAGCTTAGCGGGAGGGCGGGACGAGCAGTTCTTC. Protein: CASSLAGGRDEQFF.

The genes are TRBV27 and TRBJ1-3; 9 positions match TRBD1. The V gene end was trimmed by 7 bases and the J gene end by 0 bases; junction bases not matched to a gene: 16. The CDR3 contains 19 residues. CDR1 is MNHEY, CDR2 SMNVEV, per germline (reference sequence). CDR3 residues: CASTLQGALIPFSGNTIYF. As DNA, the CDR3 is TGTGCCAGCACTCTACAGGGGGCCCTTATCCCTTTCTCTGGAAACACCATATATTTT.

The chain employs TRBV7-9 and TRBJ2-4; the D is unclear. This CDR3 spans 15 amino acids. From germline, CDR1 is SEHNR and CDR2 FQNEAQ (reference sequence). V lost 1 base and J 5 bases, leaving 12 bases between the germline ends. In nucleotides, the CDR3 is TGTGCCAGCAGCTTAGATCGCCTAAAGGAAAACATTCAGTACTTC. It translates to CASSLDRLKENIQYF.

The gene calls are TRBV10-3 and TRBJ2-1; D ambiguous. V lost 6 bases to trimming and J lost 1 base, with 22 bases between them. Germline CDR1 ENHRY, CDR2 SYGVKD. CDR3 size: 18 residues. CDR3 loop: CAIRGSNPRIGSYNEQFF. DNA of the CDR3: TGTGCCATCAGGGGCAGCAATCCGAGAATCGGGTCCTACAATGAGCAGTTCTTC.

The rearrangement uses TRBV5-1 and TRBJ2-1; 10 positions match TRBD2. The CDR3 consists of 17 residues. CDR1 is SGHRS, CDR2 YFSETQ, per germline. J was trimmed by 5 bases and V by 3 bases; bases with no gene match: 11. The DNA for the CDR3 is TGCGCCAGCAGCTCTCGCCCAGGGACTAGCGTAGACAATGAGCAGTTCTTC. It specifies CASSSRPGTSVDNEQFF.

This rearrangement joins TRBV28 to TRBJ2-7, with a tentative D call TRBD2 (5 bases). Trimming pared 10 bases from V and 5 bases from J, leaving 18 bases between. The CDR3 consists of 13 residues. Germline CDR1 and CDR2: MDHEN and SYDVKM. CDR3 in amino acids: CATEGGEAHEQYF. The CDR3 DNA follows: TGTGCCACCGAGGGCGGAGAGGCCCACGAGCAGTACTTC.